The 19 T cell receptor beta chains presented below share a single source sample, sequenced in a study of immune characterization of retroperitoneal liposarcoma. MiXCR, run by TCRdb on the PCR reads, gives a single entry per CDR3 protein. This sample has more than 10,000 distinct CDR3 sequences, with 47% found just once. The sequenced material came from tumor tissue. These receptors were obtained from a female donor with retroperitoneal liposarcoma.

There are a few counts of this clonotype. The chain employs TRBV6-6 and TRBJ2-4; D tentatively fits TRBD1 or TRBD2 (5 bases each). The tail of the sequence fits TRBJ2-1 better, so the J call may be wrong. The CDR3 has 13 residues. The germline V gene has CDR1 MNHNY and CDR2 SVGAGI (reference sequence). For the CDR3, the DNA is TGTGCCAGCAGTTACTCGCGAGGGACCGAGCAGTTCTTC. Translating gives CASSYSRGTEQFF.

About this clonotype itself: This may arise from a read error, as a much more abundant clone is one base away. This sequence joins TRBV7-3 and TRBJ2-3, with D unresolved. Germline-derived CDR1 and CDR2 are SGHTA and FQGTGA. The CDR3 is made up of 14 amino acids. Trimming removed 10 bases at V and 6 bases at J, with 20 bases between. The CDR3 region is CATKSQSTEDTQYF. The CDR3 region has the DNA TGTGCCACCAAAAGCCAGTCCACAGAGGATACGCAGTATTTT.

This clonotype came up many times. This chain links TRBV11-2 with TRBJ2-1; TRBD1 agrees at 9 bases. This CDR3 region has 16 residues. V lost 3 bases and J lost 10; bases outside the gene matches: 13. Germline V lookup: CDR1 SGHAT, CDR2 FQNNGV. The CDR3 nucleotides read TGTGCCAGCAGCTTTCGTTCCGGGACAGGGACCTACGAGCAGTTCTTC. This encodes CASSFRSGTGTYEQFF.

V is TRBV12-3 or TRBV12-4 and J is TRBJ1-1, with unresolved D. Trimming cost V 1 base and J 8 bases, with 11 bases left between them. CDR3 length: 13 amino acids. CDR3 bases: TGTGCCAGCAGTTTAGACCCCCTGGGGGAAGCTTTCTTT. It yields the protein CASSLDPLGEAFF.

The chain links TRBV6-1 to TRBJ2-7; D is uncertain. V dropped 4 bases and J dropped 1 base, with 8 bases sitting between them. Looked up from germline, CDR1 is MNHNS and CDR2 is SASEGT. The CDR3 spans 13 residues. This CDR3 is CASSVKGSYEQYF. The CDR3 DNA reads TGTGCCAGCAGTGTAAAGGGTTCCTACGAGCAGTACTTC.

The chain has TRBV6-6 and TRBJ2-4; the D is unclear. Germline V gene data show CDR1 as MNHNY and CDR2 as SVGAGI (reference sequence). The CDR3 is 11 amino acids. Trimming removed 0 bases from V and 10 bases from J, with 4 bases in between. For the CDR3, the DNA is TGTGCCAGCAGTTACTCGTTTATTCAGTACTTC. Its protein product is CASSYSFIQYF.

Comments on this clonotype: Mismatch with germline at one junction end may stem from a read error. The V call is TRBV6-1, the J call TRBJ2-5; D may be TRBD2 (6 bases). CDR1 is MNHNS, CDR2 SASEGT, per germline. The CDR3 extends over 11 amino acids. The CDR3 DNA reads as TGTGCCAGCGGGCCTAGCGCCAAGCAGTACTTT. It codes for CASGPSAKQYF.

This clonotype has more than one count but fewer than ten. The rearrangement links TRBV25-1 to TRBJ2-1, with 11 positions matching TRBD2. This CDR3 region has 16 residues. Per germline, CDR1 MGHDK and CDR2 SYGVNS. V dropped 3 bases and J dropped 2; count of bases not matched to a gene: 3. Here the CDR3 reads CASSELAGGAYNEQFF. The CDR3 DNA sequence: TGTGCCAGCAGTGAGCTAGCGGGAGGAGCCTACAATGAGCAGTTCTTC.

The chain uses TRBV7-9 and TRBJ2-1, with unresolved D. Germline V gene data show CDR1 as SEHNR and CDR2 as FQNEAQ (reference sequence). Trimming removed 1 base at V and 13 bases at J, with 14 bases between. The CDR3 has 13 amino acids. The CDR3 sequence is CASSLGAEETQFF. The CDR3, as DNA: TGTGCCAGCAGCTTAGGGGCCGAGGAGACCCAGTTCTTC.

The rearrangement links TRBV10-2 to TRBJ2-1, with TRBD2 matching over 13 bases. This CDR3 is built from 16 residues. Losses at the gene ends were 2 bases for V and 7 bases for J; bases not matched to a gene: 5. Germline V gene data show CDR1 as WSHSY and CDR2 as SAAADI. CDR3 nucleotides: TGCGCCAGCAGTGAGGGGGGGACTAGCGGGACTAATGAGCAGTTCTTC. Translating gives CASSEGGTSGTNEQFF.

This clonotype appeared a few times. The rearrangement uses TRBV6-1 and TRBJ2-2; tentative D call: TRBD2 (6 bases). CDR1 and CDR2 from the germline V gene are MNHNS and SASEGT. Between the trimmed V and J ends, which lost 5 bases and 2 bases, there was a span of 12 bases. The CDR3 is 15 amino acids. CDR3 in amino acids: CASSRDLINTGELFF. The CDR3 DNA is TGTGCCAGCAGTCGGGACTTAATAAACACCGGGGAGCTGTTTTTT.

This clonotype is labeled as medium-sized. The chain employs TRBV6-1 and TRBJ2-1; 9 bases are a match to TRBD1. Judging by the DNA end, TRBJ2-5 fits better; the J call may be wrong. This CDR3 is built from 14 residues. The V gene's germline CDR1 is MNHNS and CDR2 SASEGT. CDR3 region: CASSNGGQGETQYF. For the CDR3, the DNA is TGTGCCAGCAGTAATGGAGGACAGGGGGAGACCCAGTACTTC.

The chain couples TRBV6-5 to TRBJ2-1; possible D gene TRBD2, 5 bases. Judging by the DNA end, TRBJ2-7 fits better; the J call may be wrong. The CDR3 loop spans 15 amino acids. Germline values: CDR1 MNHEY, CDR2 SVGAGI. The CDR3 protein is CASSYSRGTNNEQYF. DNA for the CDR3: TGTGCCAGCAGTTACTCTCGGGGTACTAACAATGAGCAGTACTTC.

V and J are TRBV12-3 or TRBV12-4 and TRBJ1-3; TRBD1 might be the D (5 bases). Trimming took 0 bases from V and 8 from J, leaving 8 bases between them. There are 13 residues in the CDR3. This CDR3 is CASSLAEGHTIYF. CDR3 DNA: TGTGCCAGCAGTTTAGCGGAGGGGCACACCATATATTTT.

The count of this clonotype is one. This sequence joins TRBV11-2 and TRBJ2-1; 8 nucleotides match TRBD1. This CDR3 is built from 15 residues. CDR1 is SGHAT and CDR2 is FQNNGV in the germline V gene. V gave up 3 bases and J gave up 7 bases; unmatched junction bases: 8. The CDR3 DNA reads TGTGCCAGCAGCTTTGCCAGGGGGCCGGCTAATGAGCAGTTCTTC. This sequence encodes CASSFARGPANEQFF. The full variable domain, its missing parts supplied by reference TRBV11-2 and TRBJ2-1, is EAGVAQSPRYKIIEKRQSVAFWCNPISGHATLYWYQQILGQGPKLLIQFQNNGVVDDSQLPKDRFSAERLKGVDSTLKIQPAKLEDSAVYLCASSFARGPANEQFFGPGTRLTVL.

The chain is built from TRBV6-1 and TRBJ1-4; D gene ambiguous. Germline V gene sequence: CDR1 MNHNS, CDR2 SASEGT. The CDR3 runs to 17 residues. V was shortened by 6 bases and J by 0 bases, with 17 bases between the two germline ends. The CDR3 is CASSLQYSGATNEKLFF. CDR3 DNA sequence: TGTGCCAGCAGCTTACAATACTCCGGGGCAACTAATGAAAAACTGTTTTTT.

This clonotype was observed a handful of times. The genes are TRBV6-1 and TRBJ2-1; D call uncertain. The J call may be in error: the DNA end matches TRBJ2-7 better. The CDR3 is made up of 12 amino acids. The V gene's germline CDR1 is MNHNS and CDR2 SASEGT. The CDR3 DNA reads as TGTGCCAGCCAGCAGTTTACCTACGAGCAGTACTTC. This gives the protein CASQQFTYEQYF.

Remarks on this clonotype: Relative to the germline gene, one junction end is altered; a read error may explain this. V is TRBV6-1 and J is TRBJ2-7; TRBD1 agrees at 11 bases. The CDR3 is 16 amino acids. Germline CDR1 reads MNHNS; CDR2 reads SASEGT. The CDR3 spells CPSSAPRDRGEETPFF. The CDR3 coding sequence is TGTCCCAGCAGCGCCCCGAGGGACAGGGGGGAAGAGACCCCGTTCTTC.

The V call is TRBV12-3 or TRBV12-4, the J call TRBJ2-1; no clear D gene. The CDR3 sequence is 13 residues long. The V and J ends lost 2 bases and 10 bases respectively, with 12 bases between them. The CDR3, as DNA: TGTGCCAGCAGTTTACTGGGCAGCTACGAGCAGTTCTTC. Protein sequence: CASSLLGSYEQFF.